This T cell receptor (beta chain) was identified in a study of breast tumors, draining lymph nodes, adjacent tissues. Findings of the study overall: Tumors had less TCR diversity than lymph nodes, more than nontumor tissue. Tumor T cell lymph node origin was a supported hypothesis, not proven. The data were judged consistent with most tumor T cells coming from lymph node and expanding in tumor. Compared with basal-like, luminal-like tumors shared significantly more repertoire with nontumor tissue.

Breast cancer patients provided tissue from their axillary draining lymph nodes. Notes on this clonotype: Its specificity is unknown.

Using its own MiXCR run on the multiplex PCR reads, TCRdb lists one record per CDR3 protein. The sample carries about 180,000 distinct CDR3 sequences, around 35% recorded once. Germline V lookup: CDR1 DFQATT, CDR2 SNEGSKA (reference sequence). There are 15 residues in the CDR3. Unmatched junction bases numbered 12, after V lost 5 bases and J lost 10 bases. The chain employs TRBV20-1 and TRBJ1-6; the match to TRBD1 covers 9 bases. This sequence originates from a female donor with breast cancer. Some clones in this sample may be carry-over from other donors' samples. The sample was axillary lymph node tissue. The CDR3: CSAFKPGTGTSPLHF. CDR3 in DNA: TGCAGTGCTTTTAAACCCGGGACAGGGACCTCACCCCTCCACTTT.